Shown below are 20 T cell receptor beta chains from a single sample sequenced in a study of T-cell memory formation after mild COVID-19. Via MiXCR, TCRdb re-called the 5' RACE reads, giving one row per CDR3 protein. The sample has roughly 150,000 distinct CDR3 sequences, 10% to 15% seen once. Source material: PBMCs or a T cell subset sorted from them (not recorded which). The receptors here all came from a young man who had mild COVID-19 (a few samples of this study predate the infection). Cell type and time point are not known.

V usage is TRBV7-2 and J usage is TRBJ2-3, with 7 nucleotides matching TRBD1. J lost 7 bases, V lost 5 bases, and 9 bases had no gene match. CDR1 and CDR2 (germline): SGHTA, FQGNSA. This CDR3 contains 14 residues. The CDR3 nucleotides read TGTGCCAGCAGCCCCCCGGACAGGAGAAATACGCAGTATTTT. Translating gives CASSPPDRRNTQYF.

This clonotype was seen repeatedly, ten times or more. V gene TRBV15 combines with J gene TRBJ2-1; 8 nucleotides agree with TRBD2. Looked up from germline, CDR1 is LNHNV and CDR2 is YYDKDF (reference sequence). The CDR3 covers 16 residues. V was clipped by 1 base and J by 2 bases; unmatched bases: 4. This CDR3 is CATSRVIGGAYNEQFF. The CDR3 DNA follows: TGTGCCACCAGCAGAGTTATCGGGGGGGCCTACAATGAGCAGTTCTTC.

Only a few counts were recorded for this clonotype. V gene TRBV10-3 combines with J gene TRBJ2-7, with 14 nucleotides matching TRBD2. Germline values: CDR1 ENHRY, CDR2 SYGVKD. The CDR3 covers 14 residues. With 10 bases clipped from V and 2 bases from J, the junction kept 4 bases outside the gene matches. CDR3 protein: CATRTSGGPYEQYF. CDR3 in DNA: TGTGCCACCCGGACTAGCGGGGGGCCCTACGAGCAGTACTTC.

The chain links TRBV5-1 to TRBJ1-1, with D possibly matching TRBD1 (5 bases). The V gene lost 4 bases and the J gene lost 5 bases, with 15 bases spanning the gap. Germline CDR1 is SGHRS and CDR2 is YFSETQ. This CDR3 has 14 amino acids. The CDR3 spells CASSVMGTATEAFF. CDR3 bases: TGCGCCAGCAGCGTAATGGGGACGGCAACTGAAGCTTTCTTT. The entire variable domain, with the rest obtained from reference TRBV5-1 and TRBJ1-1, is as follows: KAGVTQTPRYLIKTRGQQVTLSCSPISGHRSVSWYQQTPGQGLQFLFEYFSETQRNKGNFPGRFSGRQFSNSRSEMNVSTLELGDSALYLCASSVMGTATEAFFGQGTRLTVV.

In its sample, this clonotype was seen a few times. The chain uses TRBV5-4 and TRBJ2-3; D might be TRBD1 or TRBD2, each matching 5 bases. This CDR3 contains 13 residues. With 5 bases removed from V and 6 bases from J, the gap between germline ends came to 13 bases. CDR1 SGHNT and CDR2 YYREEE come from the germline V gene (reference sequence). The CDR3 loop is CASSRDREDTQYF. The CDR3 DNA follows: TGTGCCAGCAGTCGGGACCGAGAGGATACGCAGTATTTT. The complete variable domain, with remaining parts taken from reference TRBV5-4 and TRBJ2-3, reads ETGVTQSPTHLIKTRGQQVTLRCSSQSGHNTVSWYQQALGQGPQFIFQYYREEENGRGNFPPRFSGLQFPNYSSELNVNALELDDSALYLCASSRDREDTQYFGPGTRLTVL.

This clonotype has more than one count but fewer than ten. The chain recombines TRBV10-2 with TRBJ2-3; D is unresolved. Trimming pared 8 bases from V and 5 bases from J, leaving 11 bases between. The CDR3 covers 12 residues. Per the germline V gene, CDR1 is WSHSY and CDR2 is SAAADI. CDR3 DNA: TGCGCCAGCCTCTCCGCCGGAGATACGCAGTATTTT. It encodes CASLSAGDTQYF.

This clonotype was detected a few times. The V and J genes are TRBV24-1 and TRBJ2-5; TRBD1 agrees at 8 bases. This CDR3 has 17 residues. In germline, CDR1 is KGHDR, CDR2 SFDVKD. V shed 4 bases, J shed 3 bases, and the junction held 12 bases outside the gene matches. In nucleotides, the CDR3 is TGTGCCACCAGTGAATCCGAAATTCCGACAGGGGAAGAGACCCAGTACTTC. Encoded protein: CATSESEIPTGEETQYF.

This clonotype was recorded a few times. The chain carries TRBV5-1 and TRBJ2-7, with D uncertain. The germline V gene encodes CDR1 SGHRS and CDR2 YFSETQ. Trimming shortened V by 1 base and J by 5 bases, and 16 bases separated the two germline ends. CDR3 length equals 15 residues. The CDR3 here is CASSLTLSAADEQYF. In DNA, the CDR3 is TGCGCCAGCAGCTTGACCCTCTCGGCCGCCGACGAGCAGTACTTC. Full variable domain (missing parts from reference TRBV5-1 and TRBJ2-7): KAGVTQTPRYLIKTRGQQVTLSCSPISGHRSVSWYQQTPGQGLQFLFEYFSETQRNKGNFPGRFSGRQFSNSRSEMNVSTLELGDSALYLCASSLTLSAADEQYFGPGTRLTVT.

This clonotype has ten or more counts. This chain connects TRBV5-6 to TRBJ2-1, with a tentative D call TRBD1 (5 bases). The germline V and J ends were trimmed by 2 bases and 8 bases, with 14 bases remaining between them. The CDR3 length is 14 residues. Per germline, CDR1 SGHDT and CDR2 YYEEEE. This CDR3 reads CASSFLVIRDEQFF. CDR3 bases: TGTGCCAGCAGCTTCTTGGTGATCAGGGATGAGCAGTTCTTC.

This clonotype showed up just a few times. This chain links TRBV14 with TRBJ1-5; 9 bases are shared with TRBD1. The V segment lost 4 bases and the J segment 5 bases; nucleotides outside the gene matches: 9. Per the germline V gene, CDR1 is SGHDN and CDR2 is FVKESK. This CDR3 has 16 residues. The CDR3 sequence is CASSPRDRVLHQPQHF. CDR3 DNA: TGTGCCAGCAGCCCCCGGGACAGGGTCTTACATCAGCCCCAGCATTTT.

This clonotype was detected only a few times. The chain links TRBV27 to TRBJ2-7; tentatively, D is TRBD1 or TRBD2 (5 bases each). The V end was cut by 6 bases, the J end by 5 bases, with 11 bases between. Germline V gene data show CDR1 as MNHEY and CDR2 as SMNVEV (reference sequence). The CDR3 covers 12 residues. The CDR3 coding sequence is TGTGCCAGCAGGGGGGACGTGAACGAGCAGTACTTC. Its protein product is CASRGDVNEQYF.

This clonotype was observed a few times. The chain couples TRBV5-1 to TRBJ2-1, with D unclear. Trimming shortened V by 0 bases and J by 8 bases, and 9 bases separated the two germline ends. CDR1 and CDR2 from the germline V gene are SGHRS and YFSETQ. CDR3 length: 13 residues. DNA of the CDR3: TGCGCCAGCAGCTTGGACAGCACACATGAGCAGTTCTTC. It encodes CASSLDSTHEQFF.

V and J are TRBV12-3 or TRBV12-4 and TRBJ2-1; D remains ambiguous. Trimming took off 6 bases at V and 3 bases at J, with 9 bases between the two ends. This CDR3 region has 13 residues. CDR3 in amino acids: CASRDRNYNEQFF. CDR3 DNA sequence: TGTGCCAGCAGGGACCGGAACTACAATGAGCAGTTCTTC.

The CDR3, as DNA: TGTGCCAGCAGCACCCAAGCTAGGGCCAATGAGCAGTTCTTC. The encoded protein is CASSTQARANEQFF. The chain recombines TRBV7-2 with TRBJ2-1; the D is unclear. Between the trimmed V and J ends, which lost 5 bases and 6 bases, there was a span of 14 bases. This CDR3 comprises 14 residues. Germline CDR1 is SGHTA and CDR2 is FQGNSA. Full variable domain (remainder filled in from reference TRBV7-2 and TRBJ2-1): GAGVSQSPSNKVTEKGKDVELRCDPISGHTALYWYRQSLGQGLEFLIYFQGNSAPDKSGLPSDRFSAERTGGSVSTLTIQRTQQEDSAVYLCASSTQARANEQFFGPGTRLTVL.

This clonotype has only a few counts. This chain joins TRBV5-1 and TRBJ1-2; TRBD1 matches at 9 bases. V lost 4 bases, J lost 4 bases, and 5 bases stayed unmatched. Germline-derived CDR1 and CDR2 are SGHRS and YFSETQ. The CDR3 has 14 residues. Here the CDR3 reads CASSEGQGGYGYTF. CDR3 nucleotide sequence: TGCGCCAGCAGCGAGGGACAGGGCGGCTATGGCTACACCTTC. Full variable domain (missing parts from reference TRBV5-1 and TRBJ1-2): KAGVTQTPRYLIKTRGQQVTLSCSPISGHRSVSWYQQTPGQGLQFLFEYFSETQRNKGNFPGRFSGRQFSNSRSEMNVSTLELGDSALYLCASSEGQGGYGYTFGSGTRLTVV.

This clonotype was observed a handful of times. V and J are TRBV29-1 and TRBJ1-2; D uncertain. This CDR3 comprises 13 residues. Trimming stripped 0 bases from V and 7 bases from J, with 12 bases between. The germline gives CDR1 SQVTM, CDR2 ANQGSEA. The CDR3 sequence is CSVEDTLGGGYTF. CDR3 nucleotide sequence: TGCAGCGTTGAAGATACTTTGGGAGGTGGCTACACCTTC.

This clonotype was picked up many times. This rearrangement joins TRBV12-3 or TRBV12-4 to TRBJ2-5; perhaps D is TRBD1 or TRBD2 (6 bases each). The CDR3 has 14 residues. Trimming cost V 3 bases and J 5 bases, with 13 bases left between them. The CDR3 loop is CASSLMGGRETQYF. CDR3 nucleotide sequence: TGTGCCAGCAGTTTGATGGGGGGCAGGGAGACCCAGTACTTC.

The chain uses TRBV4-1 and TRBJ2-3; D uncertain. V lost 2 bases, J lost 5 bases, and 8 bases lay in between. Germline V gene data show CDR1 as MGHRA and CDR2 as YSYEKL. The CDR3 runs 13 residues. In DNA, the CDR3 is TGCGCCAGCAGCCAAACCCCAGGAGATACGCAGTATTTT. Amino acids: CASSQTPGDTQYF.

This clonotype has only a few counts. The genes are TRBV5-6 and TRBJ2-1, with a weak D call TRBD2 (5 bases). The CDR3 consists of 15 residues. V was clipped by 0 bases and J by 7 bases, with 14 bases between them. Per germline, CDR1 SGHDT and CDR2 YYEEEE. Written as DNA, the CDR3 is TGTGCCAGCAGCTTGGGGCGGGTCGGGGTAAATGAGCAGTTCTTC. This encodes CASSLGRVGVNEQFF.

CDR3: CASSLGYDQPQHF. The CDR3 nucleotides are TGTGCCAGCAGTTTGGGCTACGATCAGCCCCAGCATTTT. The chain couples TRBV12-3 or TRBV12-4 to TRBJ1-5; no reliable D call. The CDR3 runs 13 residues. The germline V and J ends were trimmed by 3 bases and 5 bases, with 8 bases remaining between them.